The 31 T cell receptor beta chains listed next were all sequenced from one sample in a study of patients and donors after allogeneic stem cell transplantation. TCRdb ran MiXCR on the RT-PCR reads and lists one entry per CDR3 protein. The data contain approximately 170,000 distinct CDR3 sequences, more than 20% of them seen just once; the ten biggest clones take up roughly 26%. Sequences were obtained from blood, either unsorted or a sorted T cell fraction (not recorded which). Receptors originate from a human donor who was either an allogeneic HSCT recipient or a stem cell or donor lymphocyte infusion donor (not recorded which). It is not recorded whose cells these are; they may come from a transplant donor.

This clonotype was counted between two and nine times. V gene TRBV3-1 combines with J gene TRBJ2-7, with 7 bases identical to TRBD1. The J segment lost 3 bases and the V segment lost 0 bases, leaving 5 bases of the junction unmatched. The CDR3 runs 15 residues. Germline assignment: CDR1 LGHDT and CDR2 YNNKEL (reference sequence). CDR3: CASSQDSQGFYEQYF. DNA for the CDR3: TGTGCCAGCAGCCAAGATTCACAGGGGTTCTACGAGCAGTACTTC.

This clonotype was counted only a few times. The chain has TRBV12-3 or TRBV12-4 and TRBJ2-5; 7 bases line up with TRBD2. This CDR3 is 16 amino acids long. Losses at the gene ends were 3 bases for V and 1 base for J; bases not matched to a gene: 8. The CDR3 loop is CASSFPSGESQETQYF. In nucleotides, the CDR3 is TGTGCCAGCAGTTTCCCTAGCGGCGAATCCCAAGAGACCCAGTACTTC.

This clonotype was seen more than once but under ten times. The chain carries TRBV29-1 and TRBJ2-1; D is perhaps TRBD1 (5 bases). Trimming removed 4 bases from V and 8 bases from J, with 15 bases in between. Germline loops: CDR1 SQVTM, CDR2 ANQGSEA. This CDR3 comprises 13 residues. As DNA, the CDR3 is TGCAGCGTTGTATACACGTCAGGGTATGAGCAGTTCTTC. This gives the protein CSVVYTSGYEQFF.

The sample holds a few counts of this clonotype. The chain recombines TRBV10-3 with TRBJ2-4; either TRBD1 or TRBD2 may fit D (5 bases each). Trimming cost V 8 bases and J 6 bases, with 14 bases left between them. The CDR3 consists of 13 residues. Germline loops: CDR1 ENHRY, CDR2 SYGVKD. CDR3 nucleotide sequence: TGTGCCATCGGCCCTGAGAGGGGAAACATTCAGTACTTC. It translates to CAIGPERGNIQYF.

This chain links TRBV29-1 with TRBJ2-7; possible D gene TRBD2, 5 bases. The CDR3 covers 11 residues. The V and J ends lost 7 bases and 3 bases respectively, with 10 bases between them. Germline lookup yields CDR1 SQVTM and CDR2 ANQGSEA. Here the CDR3 DNA reads TGCAGCGCCGGAGGTGACTACGAGCAGTACTTC. Translated, it gives CSAGGDYEQYF.

This clonotype was found a few times. The chain combines TRBV5-1 with TRBJ1-1; perhaps TRBD1 as D (5 bases). Germline CDR1 and CDR2: SGHRS and YFSETQ. The CDR3 has 15 amino acids. V was clipped by 5 bases and J by 1 base, with 15 bases between them. The CDR3 sequence is CASRVAGRPNTEAFF. As DNA, the CDR3 is TGCGCCAGCAGAGTAGCGGGACGACCGAACACTGAAGCTTTCTTT.

The chain combines TRBV12-3 or TRBV12-4 with TRBJ1-6, with D uncertain. Trimming pared 7 bases from V and 0 bases from J, leaving 7 bases between. The CDR3 has 14 residues. The DNA for the CDR3 is TGTGCCAGCACCCGGAGCTCCTATAATTCACCCCTCCACTTT. Translating it yields CASTRSSYNSPLHF.

The table lists this clonotype with a few counts. The rearrangement links TRBV20-1 to TRBJ1-1; D remains ambiguous. This CDR3 is 13 amino acids long. Trimming pared 3 bases from V and 3 bases from J, leaving 11 bases between. Germline CDR1 and CDR2: DFQATT and SNEGSKA (reference sequence). Here the CDR3 reads CSASASLDTEAFF. The DNA of the CDR3 is TGCAGTGCTAGTGCCAGTTTAGACACTGAAGCTTTCTTT.

The rearrangement uses TRBV12-3 or TRBV12-4 and TRBJ1-3; no clear D. Trimming pared 9 bases from V and 4 bases from J, leaving 10 bases between. This CDR3 is built from 12 residues. The CDR3 DNA follows: TGTGCCAGTACCACGGGCGGAAACACCATATATTTT. This encodes CASTTGGNTIYF.

This chain joins TRBV29-1 and TRBJ1-1; TRBD1 aligns across 8 bases. The CDR3 runs 12 residues. Losses at the gene ends were 6 bases for V and 6 bases for J; bases not matched to a gene: 6. Germline V gene data show CDR1 as SQVTM and CDR2 as ANQGSEA. DNA of the CDR3: TGCAGCGTCCTGACAGGGGAGGCTGAAGCTTTCTTT. This gives the protein CSVLTGEAEAFF.

Only a few counts were recorded for this clonotype. The V and J genes are TRBV5-1 and TRBJ2-1; D may be TRBD2 (5 bases). The CDR3 is made up of 13 amino acids. CDR1 is SGHRS, CDR2 YFSETQ, per germline. The germline V and J ends were trimmed by 7 bases and 0 bases, with 8 bases remaining between them. The CDR3 DNA is TGCGCCAGCTTCACTAGCTCCTACAATGAGCAGTTCTTC. Residues: CASFTSSYNEQFF.

This chain links TRBV6-1 with TRBJ2-1, with D perhaps matching TRBD1 or TRBD2 (5 bases each). From germline, CDR1 is MNHNS and CDR2 SASEGT. Trimming shortened V by 6 bases and J by 7 bases, and 13 bases separated the two germline ends. This CDR3 comprises 13 residues. CDR3 nucleotide sequence: TGTGCCAGCAGCTTCTGGGACGGGAATGAGCAGTTCTTC. Translated, it gives CASSFWDGNEQFF.

This chain connects TRBV7-2 to TRBJ2-3; 7 positions agree with TRBD2. The CDR3 is 12 amino acids. The junction had 1 base not matched to a gene; V was cut back by 1 base and J by 9 bases. CDR1 and CDR2 from the germline V gene are SGHTA and FQGNSA. As DNA, the CDR3 is TGTGCCAGCAGCTTAGTGGGAGGGACGCAGTATTTT. Translating gives CASSLVGGTQYF.

This clonotype was seen more than once but under ten times. The chain carries TRBV5-1 and TRBJ1-1, with a tentative D call TRBD1 (6 bases). The CDR3 consists of 15 residues. V dropped 4 bases and J dropped 6 bases, with 19 bases sitting between them. The germline V gene has CDR1 SGHRS and CDR2 YFSETQ. The CDR3, as DNA: TGCGCCAGCAGCCGAGGAGGTCAGGGGCGAGCTGAAGCTTTCTTT. This codes for CASSRGGQGRAEAFF.

The sample holds one count of this clonotype. The J gene is TRBJ1-3, the V gene TRBV5-5; D gene ambiguous. This CDR3 has 18 residues. V shed 4 bases and J shed 7 bases, with 27 bases lying between them. Germline CDR1 is SGHKS and CDR2 is YYEKEE (reference sequence). The CDR3 DNA is TGTGCCAGCAGCCTACTAAAGTTTAAGGACTCGACCGAGAACACCATATATTTT. This translates into CASSLLKFKDSTENTIYF.

V and J are TRBV5-4 and TRBJ2-3; D remains unclear. CDR1 and CDR2 from the germline V gene are SGHNT and YYREEE (reference sequence). There are 17 residues in the CDR3. Deletions cut 0 bases from V and 0 bases from J, with 14 bases between. For the CDR3, the DNA is TGTGCCAGCAGCTTGGCCCCCGGCGGTTCTAGCACAGATACGCAGTATTTT. It translates to CASSLAPGGSSTDTQYF.

This clonotype was picked up a small number of times. The chain employs TRBV10-3 and TRBJ2-7; 10 nucleotides line up with TRBD1. CDR1 and CDR2 (germline): ENHRY, SYGVKD. The CDR3 consists of 17 residues. Trimming took 6 bases from V and 3 from J; bases not matched to a gene: 14. The CDR3 DNA reads TGTGCCATCAGCTTAAGTCCGTTGACAGGGGGCTACTACGAGCAGTACTTC. This sequence encodes CAISLSPLTGGYYEQYF.

The chain recombines TRBV5-6 with TRBJ1-6; 7 bases line up with TRBD1. J gave up 10 bases and V 4 bases, and 8 bases lay outside the gene matches. Germline V gene lookup returns CDR1 SGHDT and CDR2 YYEEEE. This CDR3 comprises 14 residues. DNA for the CDR3: TGTGCCAGCAGCCTGTGGAGGGGGCTGTCACCCCTCCACTTT. Its translation: CASSLWRGLSPLHF. The variable domain in full, with the rest retrieved from reference TRBV5-6 and TRBJ1-6, is DAGVTQSPTHLIKTRGQQVTLRCSPKSGHDTVSWYQQALGQGPQFIFQYYEEEERQRGNFPDRFSGHQFPNYSSELNVNALLLGDSALYLCASSLWRGLSPLHFGNGTRLTVT.

This clonotype was counted ten times or more. The chain recombines TRBV5-1 with TRBJ1-2, with TRBD1 identical over 7 bases. The V gene's germline CDR1 is SGHRS and CDR2 YFSETQ. The CDR3 length is 18 residues. J gave up 4 bases and V 0 bases, and 15 bases lay outside the gene matches. CDR3 region: CASSLVQGWSTRFYGYTF. Here the CDR3 DNA reads TGCGCCAGCAGCTTGGTACAGGGGTGGTCCACCAGGTTCTATGGCTACACCTTC.

This chain connects TRBV12-3 or TRBV12-4 to TRBJ1-2; D is perhaps TRBD1 (6 bases). This CDR3 is built from 14 residues. Between the trimmed V and J ends, which lost 5 bases and 4 bases, there was a span of 14 bases. This chain's CDR3 is CASSPTTGSYGYTF. The CDR3 bases are TGTGCCAGCAGTCCAACAACAGGGTCCTATGGCTACACCTTC.

This clonotype was seen a few times. This rearrangement joins TRBV10-3 to TRBJ1-5; tentative D call: TRBD1 (6 bases). V was trimmed by 3 bases and J by 1 base, leaving 13 bases between them. Germline CDR1 and CDR2: ENHRY and SYGVKD. The CDR3 covers 16 residues. The CDR3 nucleotides are TGTGCCATCAGTGAAAAGGGGGGAAGAAGCAATCAGCCCCAGCATTTT. Translating it yields CAISEKGGRSNQPQHF.

V gene TRBV29-1 combines with J gene TRBJ2-1; D call uncertain. Trimming took 5 bases from V and 3 from J, leaving 5 bases between them. Germline V CDR1 and CDR2: SQVTM, ANQGSEA. The CDR3 totals 11 residues. Written as DNA, the CDR3 is TGCAGCGTTAACAGCTACAATGAGCAGTTCTTC. Translation gives CSVNSYNEQFF.

The V call is TRBV6-5, the J call TRBJ2-3; D not resolved. Trimming took 6 bases from V and 0 from J, leaving 16 bases between them. This CDR3 is 16 amino acids long. Germline CDR1 is MNHEY and CDR2 is SVGAGI. In DNA form, the CDR3 reads TGTGCCAGCAGCCCCCTGGTAGCTTCTAGCACAGATACGCAGTATTTT. The encoded protein is CASSPLVASSTDTQYF.

This clonotype was counted a few times. This rearrangement joins TRBV7-3 to TRBJ2-3, with 15 nucleotides matching TRBD2. The CDR3 spans 18 residues. CDR1 is SGHTA, CDR2 FQGTGA, per germline. The V segment lost 5 bases and the J segment 4 bases; nucleotides outside the gene matches: 10. The CDR3 region is CASSPWTSGGALADTQYF. In DNA form, the CDR3 reads TGTGCCAGCAGCCCATGGACTAGCGGGGGGGCCTTGGCAGATACGCAGTATTTT.

The rearrangement links TRBV5-1 to TRBJ1-6; no reliable D call. Trimming took 0 bases from V and 0 from J, leaving 10 bases between them. CDR3 size: 17 residues. Germline assignment: CDR1 SGHRS and CDR2 YFSETQ. The CDR3 loop is CASSLELTRSYNSPLHF. CDR3 nucleotides: TGCGCCAGCAGCTTGGAACTGACGCGCTCCTATAATTCACCCCTCCACTTT.

In DNA form, the CDR3 reads TGCGCCAGCAGCCAAGGCCCCCGACTAGTCTATTTT. As protein: CASSQGPRLVYF. The chain recombines TRBV4-1 with TRBJ2-3; a weak D match, TRBD2 (6 bases). Germline V CDR1 and CDR2: MGHRA, YSYEKL. Trimming shortened V by 1 base and J by 15 bases, and 14 bases separated the two germline ends. CDR3 size: 12 residues.

The rearrangement joins TRBV7-3 to TRBJ2-3; 9 bases match TRBD2. CDR1 and CDR2 from the germline V gene are SGHTA and FQGTGA. CDR3 length: 20 residues. V lost 0 bases, J lost 2 bases, and 15 bases stayed unmatched. The CDR3 DNA is TGTGCCAGCAGCTTAACCGGACTAGCGAAGCCTCCTCTCCCCACAGATACGCAGTATTTT. This translates into CASSLTGLAKPPLPTDTQYF.

The rearrangement uses TRBV6-1 and TRBJ1-5; D unresolved. Germline V gene data show CDR1 as MNHNS and CDR2 as SASEGT. The V gene lost 1 base and the J gene lost 1 base, with 8 bases spanning the gap. This CDR3 comprises 15 residues. The CDR3 DNA follows: TGTGCCAGCAGTGAAGGCAAAGGGAGCAATCAGCCCCAGCATTTT. Protein sequence: CASSEGKGSNQPQHF.

The rearrangement links TRBV20-1 to TRBJ1-4; D is unclear. The V end lost 3 bases, the J end lost 3 bases, and 8 bases lay between the germline ends. Germline assignment: CDR1 DFQATT and CDR2 SNEGSKA (reference sequence). CDR3 length: 13 amino acids. CDR3 nucleotides: TGCAGTGCTAGTTTCCAAGCTAATGAAAAACTGTTTTTT. Protein sequence: CSASFQANEKLFF.

CDR3 in amino acids: CASSRTGKTDTQYF. CDR3 nucleotides: TGTGCCAGCAGCCGGACAGGGAAAACAGATACGCAGTATTTT. J is TRBJ2-3 and V is TRBV3-1; 8 bases are shared with TRBD1. V gave up 4 bases and J gave up 3 bases; unmatched junction bases: 3. The CDR3 is 14 amino acids. CDR1 LGHDT and CDR2 YNNKEL come from the germline V gene (reference sequence).

The V call is TRBV7-2, the J call TRBJ1-2; unclear D gene. The CDR3 length is 16 residues. V dropped 3 bases and J dropped 2 bases, with 16 bases sitting between them. Germline-derived CDR1 and CDR2 are SGHTA and FQGNSA. The CDR3: CASSFPGGRENYGYTF. CDR3 DNA sequence: TGTGCCAGCAGCTTCCCGGGCGGGAGGGAGAACTATGGCTACACCTTC. Full variable domain (missing parts from reference TRBV7-2 and TRBJ1-2): GAGVSQSPSNKVTEKGKDVELRCDPISGHTALYWYRQSLGQGLEFLIYFQGNSAPDKSGLPSDRFSAERTGGSVSTLTIQRTQQEDSAVYLCASSFPGGRENYGYTFGSGTRLTVV.